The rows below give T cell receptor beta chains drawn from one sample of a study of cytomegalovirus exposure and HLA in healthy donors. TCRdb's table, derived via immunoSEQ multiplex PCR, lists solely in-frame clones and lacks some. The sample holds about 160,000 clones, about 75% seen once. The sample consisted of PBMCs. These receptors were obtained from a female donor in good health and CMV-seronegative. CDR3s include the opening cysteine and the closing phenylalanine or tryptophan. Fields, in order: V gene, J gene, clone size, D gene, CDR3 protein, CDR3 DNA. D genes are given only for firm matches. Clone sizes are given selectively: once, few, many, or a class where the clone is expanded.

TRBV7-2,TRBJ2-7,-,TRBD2,CASSLVGSGLSYEQYF,TGTGCCAGCAGCTTAGTGGGTAGCGGGTTGTCCTACGAGCAGTACTTC
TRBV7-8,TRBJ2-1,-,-,CASSLAAGTYNEQFF,TGTGCCAGCAGCTTAGCGGCAGGGACCTACAATGAGCAGTTCTTC
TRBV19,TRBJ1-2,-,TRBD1,CASSTTGTGGFGYTF,TGTGCCAGTAGTACCACCGGGACAGGGGGCTTTGGCTACACCTTC
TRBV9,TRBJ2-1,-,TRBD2,CASSVAGGLAGAGNEQFF,TGTGCCAGCAGCGTAGCTGGGGGACTAGCGGGAGCGGGGAATGAGCAGTTCTTC
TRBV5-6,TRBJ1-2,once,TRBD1,CASSPRQGGTRRTF,TGTGCCAGCAGCCCCCGACAGGGGGGAACACGTCGCACCTTC
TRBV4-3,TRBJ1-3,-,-,CASSQSSQGWPGNTIYF,TGCGCCAGCAGCCAATCCTCCCAGGGGTGGCCTGGAAACACCATATATTTT
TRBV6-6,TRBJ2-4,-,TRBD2,CASSSPSGSGGDIQYF,TGTGCCAGCAGTTCGCCTAGCGGGAGTGGAGGGGACATTCAGTACTTC
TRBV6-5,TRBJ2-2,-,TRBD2,CASKTGLATGELFF,TGTGCCAGCAAAACGGGACTAGCCACCGGGGAGCTGTTTTTT
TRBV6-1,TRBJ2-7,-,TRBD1,CASNPDRGGEQYF,TGTGCCAGCAACCCGGACAGGGGAGGCGAGCAGTACTTC
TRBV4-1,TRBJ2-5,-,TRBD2,CASSRLGLAEQETQYF,TGCGCCAGCAGCCGATTGGGACTAGCGGAACAAGAGACCCAGTACTTC
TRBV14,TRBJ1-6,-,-,CASSQAEAWSSYNSPLHF,TGTGCCAGCAGCCAAGCGGAGGCTTGGAGCTCCTATAATTCACCCCTCCACTTT
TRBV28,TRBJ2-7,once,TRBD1,CASSTGQGTYEQYF,TGTGCCAGCAGTACGGGACAGGGGACCTACGAGCAGTACTTC
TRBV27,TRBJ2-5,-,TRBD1,CASSPIGTVAQETQYF,TGTGCCAGCAGCCCCATCGGGACAGTCGCCCAAGAGACCCAGTACTTC
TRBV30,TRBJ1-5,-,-,CASTQGMDQPQHF,TGTGCCTCGACACAGGGAATGGATCAGCCCCAGCATTTT
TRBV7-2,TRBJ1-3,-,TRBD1,CASSPRTGLGNTIYF,TGTGCCAGCAGCCCCCGGACAGGATTGGGAAACACCATATATTTT
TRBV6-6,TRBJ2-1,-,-,CASSKPGNNEQFF,TGTGCCAGCAGTAAACCGGGGAACAATGAGCAGTTCTTC
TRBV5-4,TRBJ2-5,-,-,CASSLDSTNQETQYF,TGTGCCAGCAGTTTGGACAGTACAAACCAAGAGACCCAGTACTTC
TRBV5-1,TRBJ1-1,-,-,CASRQPATTEAFF,TGCGCCAGCCGACAACCCGCCACGACTGAAGCTTTCTTT
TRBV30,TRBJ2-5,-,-,CAWSNFQETQYF,TGTGCCTGGAGTAACTTTCAAGAGACCCAGTACTTC
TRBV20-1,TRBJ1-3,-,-,CSATAGNTIYF,TGCAGTGCAACAGCTGGAAACACCATATATTTT
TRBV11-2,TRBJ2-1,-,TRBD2,CASSSGTSGSNEQFF,TGTGCCAGCAGCTCCGGGACTAGCGGGAGCAATGAGCAGTTCTTC
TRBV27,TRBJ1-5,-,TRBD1,CATKFTGVNQPQHF,TGTGCCACCAAATTCACAGGGGTCAATCAGCCCCAGCATTTT
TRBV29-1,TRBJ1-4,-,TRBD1,CSYSRQGGEKLFF,TGCAGCTACTCACGACAGGGCGGAGAAAAACTGTTTTTT
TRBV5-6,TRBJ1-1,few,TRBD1,CASTMDRGTEAFF,TGTGCCAGCACCATGGACAGGGGCACTGAAGCTTTCTTT
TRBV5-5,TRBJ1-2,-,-,CASSFGGSNYGYTF,TGTGCCAGCAGCTTTGGGGGCTCAAACTATGGCTACACCTTC
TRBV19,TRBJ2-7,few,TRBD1,CASSSPLTGLGSEQYF,TGTGCCAGTAGTAGCCCCCTGACAGGGTTGGGGAGCGAGCAGTACTTC
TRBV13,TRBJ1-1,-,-,CASSLRGSTEAFF,TGTGCCAGCAGCTTGAGAGGGAGCACTGAAGCTTTCTTT
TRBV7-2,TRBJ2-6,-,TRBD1,CASSFGTAGANVLTF,TGTGCCAGCAGCTTCGGGACAGCTGGGGCCAACGTCCTGACTTTC
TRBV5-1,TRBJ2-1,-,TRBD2,CASSTGTSGRNEQFF,TGCGCCAGCAGCACCGGGACTAGCGGGAGGAATGAGCAGTTCTTC
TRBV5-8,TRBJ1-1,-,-,CASSPPQAFF,TGTGCCAGCAGCCCCCCGCAGGCTTTCTTT
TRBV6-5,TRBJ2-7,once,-,CASSYEGVDEQYF,TGTGCCAGCAGTTACGAAGGGGTGGACGAGCAGTACTTC
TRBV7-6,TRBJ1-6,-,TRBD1,CASSATGRNSPLHF,TGTGCCAGCAGTGCGACAGGGCGTAATTCACCCCTCCACTTT
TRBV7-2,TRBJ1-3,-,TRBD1,CASSVDRRGSGNTIYF,TGTGCCAGCAGCGTGGACAGGAGGGGCTCTGGAAACACCATATATTTT
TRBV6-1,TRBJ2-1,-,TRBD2,CASSTRLAGGNEQFF,TGTGCCAGCAGTACCCGACTAGCGGGAGGGAATGAGCAGTTCTTC
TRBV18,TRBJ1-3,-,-,CASSPGGTGNTIYF,TGTGCCAGCTCACCGGGGGGGACTGGAAACACCATATATTTT
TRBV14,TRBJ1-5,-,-,CASSQRKERPNQPQHF,TGTGCCAGCAGCCAACGGAAGGAGAGACCCAATCAGCCCCAGCATTTT
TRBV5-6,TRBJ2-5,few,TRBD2,CASSFLPSGDKSQETQYF,TGTGCCAGCAGCTTCTTGCCTAGCGGGGATAAATCACAAGAGACCCAGTACTTC
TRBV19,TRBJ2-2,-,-,CASSHREPGAGELFF,TGTGCCAGTAGCCACAGGGAACCAGGTGCCGGGGAGCTGTTTTTT
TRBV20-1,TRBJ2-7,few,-,CSARDFYEQYF,TGCAGTGCTAGAGACTTCTACGAGCAGTACTTC